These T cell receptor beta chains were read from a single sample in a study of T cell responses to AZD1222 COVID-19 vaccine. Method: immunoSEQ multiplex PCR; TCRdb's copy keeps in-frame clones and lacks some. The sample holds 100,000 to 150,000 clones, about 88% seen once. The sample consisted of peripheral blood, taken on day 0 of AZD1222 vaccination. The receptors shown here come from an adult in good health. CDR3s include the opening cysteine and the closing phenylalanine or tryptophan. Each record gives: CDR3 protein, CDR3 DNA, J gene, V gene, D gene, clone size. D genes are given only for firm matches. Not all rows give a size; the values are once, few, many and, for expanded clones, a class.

CDR3 protein: CSTPRNTEAFF; CDR3 DNA: TGCAGTACTCCCCGGAACACTGAAGCTTTCTTT; J gene: TRBJ1-1; V gene: TRBV20-1; D gene: -; clone size: -
CDR3 protein: CSAIDRSSGNTIYF; CDR3 DNA: TGCAGTGCTATTGACAGGAGCTCTGGAAACACCATATATTTT; J gene: TRBJ1-3; V gene: TRBV20-1; D gene: -; clone size: -
CDR3 protein: CASSLKPIYTGELFF; CDR3 DNA: TGCGCCAGCAGCCTCAAGCCCATATACACCGGGGAGCTGTTTTTT; J gene: TRBJ2-2; V gene: TRBV4-3; D gene: -; clone size: -
CDR3 protein: CASSLDGGNYEQYF; CDR3 DNA: TGTGCCAGCAGCTTAGATGGCGGAAACTACGAGCAGTACTTC; J gene: TRBJ2-7; V gene: TRBV7-2; D gene: -; clone size: -
CDR3 protein: CAISGVEGPFTDTQYF; CDR3 DNA: TGTGCCATCAGCGGGGTCGAGGGCCCCTTCACAGATACGCAGTATTTT; J gene: TRBJ2-3; V gene: TRBV10-3; D gene: -; clone size: -
CDR3 protein: CASSDREGSPLHF; CDR3 DNA: TGCGCCAGCAGCGACAGGGAAGGTTCACCCCTCCACTTT; J gene: TRBJ1-6; V gene: TRBV4-3; D gene: TRBD1; clone size: -
CDR3 protein: CASSMDDRGHLGTQYF; CDR3 DNA: TGTGCCAGTAGTATGGACGACAGGGGGCACTTGGGGACCCAGTACTTC; J gene: TRBJ2-5; V gene: TRBV19; D gene: TRBD1; clone size: -
CDR3 protein: CASSPWRGSNNQPQHF; CDR3 DNA: TGTGCCAGTAGTCCCTGGAGGGGTTCGAACAATCAGCCCCAGCATTTT; J gene: TRBJ1-5; V gene: TRBV19; D gene: -; clone size: -
CDR3 protein: CASSYGNSPLHF; CDR3 DNA: TGTGCCAGCAGTTACGGTAATTCACCCCTCCACTTT; J gene: TRBJ1-6; V gene: TRBV6-6; D gene: -; clone size: -
CDR3 protein: CASSQGQNTGELFF; CDR3 DNA: TGTGCCAGCAGTCAGGGACAGAACACCGGGGAGCTGTTTTTT; J gene: TRBJ2-2; V gene: TRBV28; D gene: -; clone size: -
CDR3 protein: CASSEVSGGADTQYF; CDR3 DNA: TGTGCCAGCAGTGAAGTTAGCGGGGGGGCAGATACGCAGTATTTT; J gene: TRBJ2-3; V gene: TRBV6-1; D gene: TRBD2; clone size: few
CDR3 protein: CASSYSGLAGTYEQYF; CDR3 DNA: TGTGCCAGCAGTTACTCGGGGCTAGCGGGAACCTACGAGCAGTACTTC; J gene: TRBJ2-7; V gene: TRBV6-5; D gene: TRBD2; clone size: -